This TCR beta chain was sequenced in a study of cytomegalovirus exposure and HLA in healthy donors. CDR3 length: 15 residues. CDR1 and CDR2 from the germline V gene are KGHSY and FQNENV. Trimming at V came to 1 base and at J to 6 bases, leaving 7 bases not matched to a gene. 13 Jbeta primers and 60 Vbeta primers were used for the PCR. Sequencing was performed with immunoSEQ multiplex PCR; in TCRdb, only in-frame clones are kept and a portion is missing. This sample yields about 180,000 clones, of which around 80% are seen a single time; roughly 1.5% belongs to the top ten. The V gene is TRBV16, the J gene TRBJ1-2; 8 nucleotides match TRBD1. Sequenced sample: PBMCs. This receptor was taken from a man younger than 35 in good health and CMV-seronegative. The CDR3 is CASSQFVQGADGYTF. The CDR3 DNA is TGTGCCAGCAGCCAATTTGTCCAGGGGGCAGATGGCTACACCTTC.